Listed below are T cell receptor beta chains from one sample, sequenced in a study of Graves' ophthalmopathy and Graves' hyperthyroidism. One entry per CDR3 protein, called by TCRdb with MiXCR from the multiplex PCR reads. The sample contains 620,000 or so distinct CDR3 sequences, approximately 22% of which appear only once. Sequences were obtained from peripheral blood. These receptor sequences come from a woman under 30 with stable Graves' hyperthyroidism. Some clones in this sample may be carry-over from other donors' samples. Both conserved end residues are part of each CDR3. A D gene is named only where the DNA matches it firmly. Clone size appears in some rows only: once, few, many, or a class for an expanded clone.

TRBV20-1	TRBJ1-2	-	many	CSAEMPGPGHYGYTF	TGCAGTGCTGAAATGCCGGGGCCCGGGCACTATGGCTACACCTTC
TRBV6-1	TRBJ2-6	-	-	CASTKATGANVLTF	TGTGCCAGCACTAAGGCAACAGGGGCCAACGTCCTGACTTTC
TRBV3-1	TRBJ2-7	-	-	CASSLQQGIEQYF	TGTGCCAGCAGCCTTCAACAGGGAATCGAGCAGTACTTC
TRBV10-3	TRBJ2-2	-	many	CAISRNTGELFF	TGTGCCATCAGTCGGAACACCGGGGAGCTGTTTTTT
TRBV12-3/TRBV12-4	TRBJ1-6	-	many	CASSVFSSYNSPLHF	TGTGCCAGCAGCGTATTCAGCTCCTATAATTCACCCCTCCACTTT
TRBV15	TRBJ2-5	-	many	CATSLMLGSQETQYF	TGTGCCACCAGTCTGATGCTAGGCTCCCAAGAGACCCAGTACTTC
TRBV6-1	TRBJ2-2	-	many	CASSKNGGDTGELFF	TGTGCCAGCAGTAAAAACGGAGGGGACACCGGGGAGCTGTTTTTT
TRBV28	TRBJ1-5	-	many	CASSSPDGNQPQHF	TGTGCCAGCAGTTCACCGGACGGAAATCAGCCCCAGCATTTT
TRBV7-3	TRBJ2-7	TRBD1	many	CASSPGQGANEQYF	TGTGCCAGCAGCCCGGGACAGGGGGCAAACGAGCAGTACTTC
TRBV7-2	TRBJ2-5	-	many	CASSLGRGTSQETQYF	TGTGCCAGCAGCTTAGGGAGAGGGACCTCCCAAGAGACCCAGTACTTC
TRBV28	TRBJ1-1	-	-	CASSRIPGQNTEAFF	TGTGCCAGCAGCCGTATTCCGGGACAGAACACTGAAGCTTTCTTT
TRBV5-1	TRBJ2-7	TRBD2	few	CASSLDQRGGYEQYF	TGCGCCAGCAGCTTGGACCAGCGGGGGGGTTACGAGCAGTACTTC
TRBV4-1	TRBJ2-7	-	many	CASSTGTDYYEQYF	TGCGCCAGCAGCACCGGGACGGATTACTACGAGCAGTACTTC
TRBV4-1	TRBJ1-3	-	-	CASRQVSGNTIYF	TGCGCCAGCAGACAGGTCTCTGGAAACACCATATATTTT
TRBV9	TRBJ2-7	TRBD1	few	CASSLSQTTGWYEQYF	TGTGCCAGCAGCCTATCCCAAACGACAGGGTGGTACGAGCAGTACTTC
TRBV28	TRBJ1-2	-	many	CASSLKGPGNYGYTF	TGTGCCAGCAGTTTAAAGGGGCCAGGGAACTATGGCTACACCTTC
TRBV20-1	TRBJ1-6	TRBD1	many	CSARVMTGYYNSPLHF	TGCAGTGCTAGAGTGATGACAGGGTATTATAATTCACCCCTCCACTTT
TRBV18	TRBJ1-5	-	-	CASSQGQEQPQHF	TGTGCCAGCTCACAGGGGCAGGAACAGCCCCAGCATTTT
TRBV12-3/TRBV12-4	TRBJ1-5	-	once	CASSLGSLDLNQPQHF	TGTGCCAGCAGTTTGGGGAGTCTGGACTTAAATCAGCCCCAGCATTTT
TRBV11-2	TRBJ2-5	TRBD1	many	CASSPWLGQGAETQYF	TGTGCCAGCAGCCCCTGGCTAGGACAGGGGGCCGAGACCCAGTACTTC
TRBV12-3/TRBV12-4	TRBJ1-4	TRBD1	many	CASSSTGQGVEKLFF	TGTGCCAGCAGTTCTACGGGACAGGGGGTTGAAAAACTGTTTTTT
TRBV11-2	TRBJ2-7	-	many	CASSLNLISYEQYF	TGTGCCAGCAGCTTAAATCTCATCTCCTACGAGCAGTACTTC
TRBV12-5	TRBJ1-5	TRBD1	many	CASGPTGEGANQPQHF	TGTGCTAGTGGTCCGACAGGGGAAGGCGCCAATCAGCCCCAGCATTTT
TRBV3-1	TRBJ2-7	TRBD2	-	CASSRTSGDHEQYF	TGTGCCAGCAGCCGTACTAGCGGGGACCACGAGCAGTACTTC
TRBV19	TRBJ2-7	TRBD2	-	CASSRGRLDEQYF	TGTGCCAGTAGCCGCGGGAGATTGGACGAGCAGTACTTC
TRBV6-5	TRBJ2-7	TRBD2	many	CASSSSSGSRSYEQYF	TGTGCCAGCAGTTCGTCCAGCGGGAGCCGGTCCTACGAGCAGTACTTC
TRBV2	TRBJ2-5	-	many	CASRESLETQYF	TGTGCCAGCAGAGAGAGTCTAGAGACCCAGTACTTC
TRBV28	TRBJ2-2	TRBD2	many	CASSLLREGLGELFF	TGTGCCAGCAGTTTACTACGGGAGGGCCTCGGGGAGCTGTTTTTT
TRBV20-1	TRBJ2-7	-	-	CSARVGHRYEQYF	TGCAGTGCTAGAGTGGGACACCGATACGAGCAGTACTTC
TRBV11-2	TRBJ2-7	-	many	CASSLGVPNYEQYF	TGTGCCAGCAGCTTAGGAGTACCAAACTACGAGCAGTACTTC
TRBV2	TRBJ1-1	TRBD1	-	CASMRAGGPTEAFF	TGTGCCAGCATGAGGGCAGGGGGCCCCACTGAAGCTTTCTTT
TRBV6-5	TRBJ1-6	TRBD1	-	CASSYDRSGTGGSPLHF	TGTGCCAGCAGTTACGACCGGTCCGGGACAGGCGGTTCACCCCTCCACTTT
TRBV6-2/TRBV6-3	TRBJ1-1	TRBD1	many	CASNKRGQGHTEAFF	TGTGCCAGCAATAAAAGGGGACAGGGACACACTGAAGCTTTCTTT
TRBV4-3	TRBJ2-7	TRBD2	once	CASSQDLAGENEQYF	TGCGCCAGCAGCCAAGATCTGGCGGGAGAGAACGAGCAGTACTTC
TRBV6-5	TRBJ2-7	-	many	CASSSPLGPYEQYF	TGTGCCAGCAGTTCACCTTTGGGACCCTACGAGCAGTACTTC
TRBV28	TRBJ2-7	TRBD2	-	CASSSRRGLAGVYEQYF	TGTGCCAGCAGTTCACGCCGCGGACTAGCGGGAGTCTACGAGCAGTACTTC
TRBV12-3/TRBV12-4	TRBJ2-5	-	many	CASSFARETQYF	TGTGCCAGCAGTTTTGCTCGAGAGACCCAGTACTTC
TRBV11-2	TRBJ1-2	-	many	CASSPTPGTGTFENYGYTF	TGTGCCAGCAGCCCGACTCCCGGAACCGGGACATTCGAAAACTATGGCTACACCTTC
TRBV27	TRBJ1-2	-	-	CASRIAGSHGYTF	TGTGCCAGCAGAATAGCAGGGTCGCATGGCTACACCTTC